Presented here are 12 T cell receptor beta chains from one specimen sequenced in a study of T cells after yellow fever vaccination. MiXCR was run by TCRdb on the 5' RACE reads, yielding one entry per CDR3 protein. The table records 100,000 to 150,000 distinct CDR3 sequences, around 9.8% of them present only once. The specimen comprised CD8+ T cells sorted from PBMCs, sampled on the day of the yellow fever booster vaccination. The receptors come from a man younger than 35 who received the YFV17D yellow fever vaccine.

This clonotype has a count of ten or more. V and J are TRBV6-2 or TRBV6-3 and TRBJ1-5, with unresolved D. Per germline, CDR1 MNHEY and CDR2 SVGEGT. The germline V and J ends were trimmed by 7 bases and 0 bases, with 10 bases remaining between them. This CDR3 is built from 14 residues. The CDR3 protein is CASTRSYSNQPQHF. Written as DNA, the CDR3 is TGTGCCAGCACCCGGAGTTATAGCAATCAGCCCCAGCATTTT.

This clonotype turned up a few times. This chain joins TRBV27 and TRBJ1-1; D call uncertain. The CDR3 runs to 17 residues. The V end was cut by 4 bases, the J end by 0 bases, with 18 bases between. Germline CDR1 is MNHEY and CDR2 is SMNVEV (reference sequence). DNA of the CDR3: TGTGCCAGCAGTTCCAGGCACTTGACATCATTGAACACTGAAGCTTTCTTT. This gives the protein CASSSRHLTSLNTEAFF.

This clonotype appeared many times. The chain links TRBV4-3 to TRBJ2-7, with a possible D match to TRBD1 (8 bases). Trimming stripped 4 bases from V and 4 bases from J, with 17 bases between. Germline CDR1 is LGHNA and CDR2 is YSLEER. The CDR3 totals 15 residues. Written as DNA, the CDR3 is TGCGCCAGCAGCCTCGACAGGGGAGGGCTATACGAGCAGTACTTC. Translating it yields CASSLDRGGLYEQYF.

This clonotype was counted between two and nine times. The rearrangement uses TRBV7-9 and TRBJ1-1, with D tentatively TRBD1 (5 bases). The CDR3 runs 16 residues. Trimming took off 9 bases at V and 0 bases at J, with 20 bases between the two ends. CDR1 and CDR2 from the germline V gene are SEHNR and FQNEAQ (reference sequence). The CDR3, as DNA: TGTGCCAGGCCCCCGACGGCAGGGATCTTGAACACTGAAGCTTTCTTT. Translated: CARPPTAGILNTEAFF.

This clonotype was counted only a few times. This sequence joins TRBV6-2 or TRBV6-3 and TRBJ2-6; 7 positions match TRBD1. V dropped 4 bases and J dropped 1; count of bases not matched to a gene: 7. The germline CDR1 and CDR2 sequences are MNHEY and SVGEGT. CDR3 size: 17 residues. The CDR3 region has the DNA TGTGCCAGCAGTTTGCACAGGGGAGAATCTGGGGCCAACGTCCTGACTTTC. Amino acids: CASSLHRGESGANVLTF.

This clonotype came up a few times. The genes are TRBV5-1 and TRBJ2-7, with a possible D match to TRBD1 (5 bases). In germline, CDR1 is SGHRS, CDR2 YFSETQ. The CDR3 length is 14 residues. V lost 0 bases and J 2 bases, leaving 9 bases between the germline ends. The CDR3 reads CASSLEGIPYEQYF. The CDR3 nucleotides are TGCGCCAGCAGCTTGGAGGGGATTCCCTACGAGCAGTACTTC.

The CDR3 sequence is CASSSNLRGHTEAFF. The CDR3 region has the DNA TGTGCCAGCAGCAGCAACTTAAGGGGCCACACTGAAGCTTTCTTT. The chain uses TRBV7-9 and TRBJ1-1, with D possibly matching TRBD1 (5 bases). V shed 5 bases and J shed 3 bases, with 16 bases lying between them. The CDR3 contains 15 residues. Germline V CDR1 and CDR2: SEHNR, FQNEAQ (reference sequence).

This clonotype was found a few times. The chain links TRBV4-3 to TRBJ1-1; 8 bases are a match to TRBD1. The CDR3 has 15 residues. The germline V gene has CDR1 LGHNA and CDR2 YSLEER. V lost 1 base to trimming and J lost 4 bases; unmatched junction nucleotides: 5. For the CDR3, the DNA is TGCGCCAGCAGCCAAGCCGGACAGGGTAGCACTGAAGCTTTCTTT. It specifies CASSQAGQGSTEAFF.

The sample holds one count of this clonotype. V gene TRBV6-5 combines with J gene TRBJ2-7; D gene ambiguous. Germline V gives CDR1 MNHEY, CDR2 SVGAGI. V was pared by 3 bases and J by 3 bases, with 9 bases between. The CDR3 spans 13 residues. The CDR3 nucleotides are TGTGCCAGCAGTTATCCCCACAGCTACGAGCAGTACGTC. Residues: CASSYPHSYEQYV.

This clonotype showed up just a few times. The CDR3 loop is CATSSRGKVTEAFF. CDR3 DNA: TGTGCCACCAGCTCCCGGGGGAAGGTGACCGAAGCTTTCTTT. The V gene is TRBV15, the J gene TRBJ1-1; TRBD1 is a possible D gene (5 bases). From germline, CDR1 is LNHNV and CDR2 YYDKDF (reference sequence). This CDR3 is built from 14 residues. Trimming stripped 5 bases from V and 8 bases from J, with 18 bases between.

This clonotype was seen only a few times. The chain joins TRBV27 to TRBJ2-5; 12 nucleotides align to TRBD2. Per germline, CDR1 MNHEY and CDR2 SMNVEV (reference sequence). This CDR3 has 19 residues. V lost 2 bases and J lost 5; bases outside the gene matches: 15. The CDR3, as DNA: TGTGCCAGCAGTTTAGTCCTCCTAGCGGGGGGGCTCGTCCCCGAGACCCAGTACTTC. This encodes CASSLVLLAGGLVPETQYF.

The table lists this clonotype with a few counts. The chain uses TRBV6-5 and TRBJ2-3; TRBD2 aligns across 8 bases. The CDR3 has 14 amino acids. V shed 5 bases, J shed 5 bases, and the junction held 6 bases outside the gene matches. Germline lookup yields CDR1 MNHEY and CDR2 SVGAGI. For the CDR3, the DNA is TGTGCCAGCAGTCCGGGGGGGGGTCTAGATACGCAGTATTTT. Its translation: CASSPGGGLDTQYF.